This T cell receptor (beta chain) was recovered during a study of T cell repertoires in cytomegalovirus infection. General study findings and limits: Across the ex vivo response, the dominant clonotypes were HLA-C-restricted CMV-specific TCR beta clonotypes. CMV carriers with the relevant HLA were identified by cumulative public TCR beta family frequency.

TCRdb recomputed calls from the reads with MiXCR, one row per CDR3 protein. The table records approximately 910,000 distinct CDR3 sequences, around 30% of them present only once. This clonotype was seen many times. The antigen is undetermined. Germline CDR1 and CDR2: SGHTA and FQGNSA. Trimming shortened V by 3 bases and J by 3 bases, and 12 bases separated the two germline ends. This CDR3 spans 15 amino acids. The receptor was isolated from a human donor in good health (CMV status not recorded). Some clones in this sample may be carry-over from other donors' samples. Material: cultured CD8+ T cells from PBMCs, obtained from culture after CMV antigen stimulation. J is TRBJ2-4 and V is TRBV7-2; possibly TRBD2 for D (5 bases). For the CDR3, the DNA is TGTGCCAGCAGCTTTTCCGGGGTGGGCAAAAACATTCAGTACTTC. This encodes CASSFSGVGKNIQYF.